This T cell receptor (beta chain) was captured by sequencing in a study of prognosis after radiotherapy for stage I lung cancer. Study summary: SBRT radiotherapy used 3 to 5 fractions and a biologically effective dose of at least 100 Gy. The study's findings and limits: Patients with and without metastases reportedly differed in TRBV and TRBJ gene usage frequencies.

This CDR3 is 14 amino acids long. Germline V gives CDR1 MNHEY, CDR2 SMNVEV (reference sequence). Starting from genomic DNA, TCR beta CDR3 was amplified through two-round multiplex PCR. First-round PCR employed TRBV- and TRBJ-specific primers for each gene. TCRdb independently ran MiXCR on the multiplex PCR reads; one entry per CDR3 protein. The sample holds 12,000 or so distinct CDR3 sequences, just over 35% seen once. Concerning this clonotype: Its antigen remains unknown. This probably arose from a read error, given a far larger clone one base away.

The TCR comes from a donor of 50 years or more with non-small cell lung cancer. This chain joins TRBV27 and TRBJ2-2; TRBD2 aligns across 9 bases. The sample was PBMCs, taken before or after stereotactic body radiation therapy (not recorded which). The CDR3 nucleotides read TGTGCCAGCAGCCGGACTAGCGCTACCGTGGAGCTGTTTTTT. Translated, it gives CASSRTSATVELFF.